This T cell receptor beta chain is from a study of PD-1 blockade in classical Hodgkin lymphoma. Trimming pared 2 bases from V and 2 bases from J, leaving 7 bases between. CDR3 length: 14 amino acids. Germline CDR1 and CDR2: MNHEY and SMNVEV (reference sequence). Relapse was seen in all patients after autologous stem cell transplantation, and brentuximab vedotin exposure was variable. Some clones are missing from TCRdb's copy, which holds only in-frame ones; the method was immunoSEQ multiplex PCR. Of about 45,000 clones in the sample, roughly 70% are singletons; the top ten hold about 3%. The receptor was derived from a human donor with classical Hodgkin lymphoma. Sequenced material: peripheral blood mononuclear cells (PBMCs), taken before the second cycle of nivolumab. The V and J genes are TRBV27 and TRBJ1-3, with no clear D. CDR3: CASSLGETGNTIYF. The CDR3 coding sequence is TGTGCCAGCAGTTTAGGGGAAACTGGAAACACCATATATTTT.